This passage covers 23 T cell receptor beta chains from one sample sequenced in a study of beta chain features in type 1 diabetes. The authors reverse transcribed all of the isolated RNA, so sequencing captured expressed TCRB transcripts. This table comes from immunoSEQ multiplex PCR, and its TCRdb copy is limited to in-frame clones, with some not included. The table has 450,000 to 600,000 clones, around 28% seen once. Sequencing input: naive CD4+ T cells from blood. These receptors were obtained from a man between 18 and 35 years old in good health.

The J gene is TRBJ1-4, the V gene TRBV30; possible D gene TRBD1, 5 bases. Germline CDR1 and CDR2: GTSNPN and SVGIG (reference sequence). Trimming removed 0 bases from V and 7 bases from J, with 12 bases in between. This CDR3 has 14 amino acids. CDR3 coding DNA: TGTGCCTGGAGTGTAAAGGGACTGAGTGAAAAACTGTTTTTT. Amino acids: CAWSVKGLSEKLFF.

The rearrangement links TRBV2 to TRBJ2-2; D call uncertain. The length of the CDR3 is 15 residues. Trimming stripped 3 bases from V and 1 base from J, with 9 bases between. CDR1 is SNHLY and CDR2 is FYNNEI in the germline V gene. The DNA for the CDR3 is TGTGCCAGCAGTGACAGGACGGTGAACACCGGGGAGCTGTTTTTT. Its protein is CASSDRTVNTGELFF.

The chain joins TRBV4-2 to TRBJ2-3; D not resolved. Trimming pared 0 bases from V and 1 base from J, leaving 23 bases between. This CDR3 has 20 amino acids. Germline V CDR1 and CDR2: LGHNA, YNFKEQ. The CDR3 sequence is CASSQDPSSGLPAGTDTQYF. For the CDR3, the DNA is TGTGCCAGCAGCCAAGATCCCTCTTCCGGGCTCCCCGCCGGCACAGATACGCAGTATTTT.

The V gene is TRBV28, the J gene TRBJ2-1, with TRBD2 matching over 12 bases. Trimming cost V 6 bases and J 6 bases; bases outside gene matches: 3. The germline V gene encodes CDR1 MDHEN and CDR2 SYDVKM. The CDR3 is 14 amino acids. The CDR3 protein is CASRTSGRGNEQFF. The CDR3 region has the DNA TGTGCCAGCAGGACTAGCGGGAGAGGCAATGAGCAGTTCTTC.

This clone was seen more than once but under ten times. The rearrangement uses TRBV5-1 and TRBJ2-1; D is unresolved. Germline loops: CDR1 SGHRS, CDR2 YFSETQ. The CDR3 has 13 residues. Deletions cut 4 bases from V and 6 bases from J, with 11 bases between. This chain's CDR3 is CASSGAMSNEQFF. DNA of the CDR3: TGCGCCAGCAGCGGCGCCATGAGCAATGAGCAGTTCTTC.

With respect to this clone: Other DNA variants within this sample encode the same CDR3. This chain connects TRBV29-1 to TRBJ1-1, with a tentative D call TRBD1 (6 bases). With 1 base removed from V and 0 bases from J, the gap between germline ends came to 6 bases. Germline V gives CDR1 SQVTM, CDR2 ANQGSEA. The CDR3 is 13 residues long. Here the CDR3 DNA reads TGCAGCGTTGAAGGACAGGTGAACACTGAAGCTTTCTTT. This encodes CSVEGQVNTEAFF. Supplemented by reference TRBV29-1 and TRBJ1-1, the full variable domain reads SAVISQKPSRDICQRGTSLTIQCQVDSQVTMMFWYRQQPGQSLTLIATANQGSEATYESGFVIDKFPISRPNLTFSTLTVSNMSPEDSSIYLCSVEGQVNTEAFFGQGTRLTVV.

This clone was observed a handful of times. This same CDR3 is encoded by further DNA sequences in the sample. V usage is TRBV30 and J usage is TRBJ1-2; D is possibly TRBD1 (5 bases). The CDR3 contains 13 residues. Per the germline V gene, CDR1 is GTSNPN and CDR2 is SVGIG (reference sequence). Trimming pared 0 bases from V and 5 bases from J, leaving 10 bases between. The CDR3 bases are TGTGCCTGGAGTGTAGTGCAGGGTTATGGCTACACCTTC. This codes for CAWSVVQGYGYTF.

The chain couples TRBV4-1 to TRBJ1-2, with 7 bases identical to TRBD1. In germline, CDR1 is MGHRA, CDR2 YSYEKL. V lost 4 bases, J lost 3 bases, and 2 bases stayed unmatched. This CDR3 contains 13 residues. In nucleotides, the CDR3 is TGCGCCAGCAGCCTTGGACAGGACTATGGCTACACCTTC. It specifies CASSLGQDYGYTF.

The J gene is TRBJ1-4, the V gene TRBV30; the D gene is possibly TRBD1 (6 bases). Germline V gene data show CDR1 as GTSNPN and CDR2 as SVGIG (reference sequence). Trimming took off 3 bases at V and 7 bases at J, with 18 bases between the two ends. The CDR3 spans 15 residues. The CDR3 protein is CAWSGGQFSGEKLFF. DNA for the CDR3: TGTGCCTGGAGCGGAGGACAGTTTTCCGGTGAAAAACTGTTTTTT. Combining the CDR3 with reference TRBV30 and TRBJ1-4 gives the whole variable domain SQTIHQWPATLVQPVGSPLSLECTVEGTSNPNLYWYRQAAGRGLQLLFYSVGIGQISSEVPQNLSASRPQDRQFILSSKKLLLSDSGFYLCAWSGGQFSGEKLFFGSGTQLSVL.

Only a few counts were recorded for this clone. The rearrangement uses TRBV21-1 and TRBJ2-1; the table's D call of TRBD1 was not tested on the DNA. TRBV21-1 is a listed pseudogene. The CDR3 has 17 residues. CDR3 region: CASSKAEGQGSFNEQFF. Here the CDR3 DNA reads TGTGCCAGCAGCAAAGCAGAAGGACAGGGGAGTTTCAATGAGCAGTTCTTC.

The chain carries TRBV28 and TRBJ2-5; possibly TRBD1 or TRBD2 for D (6 bases each). Per the germline V gene, CDR1 is MDHEN and CDR2 is SYDVKM. The CDR3 has 12 residues. Trimming cost V 8 bases and J 5 bases, with 12 bases left between them. CDR3 nucleotides: TGTGCCAGCGGGGGGCTAAGGGAGACCCAGTACTTC. Translation gives CASGGLRETQYF.

The CDR3, as DNA: TGCAGCGTTGCTGGGTTGGCGGCCAAAAACATTCAGTACTTC. It specifies CSVAGLAAKNIQYF. The gene calls are TRBV29-1 and TRBJ2-4, with D unresolved. CDR1 is SQVTM and CDR2 is ANQGSEA in the germline V gene. This CDR3 comprises 14 residues. V was pared by 4 bases and J by 1 base, with 11 bases between.

This chain connects TRBV29-1 to TRBJ1-6, with D unclear. In germline, CDR1 is SQVTM, CDR2 ANQGSEA. V lost 7 bases, J lost 9 bases, and 16 bases lay in between. The length of the CDR3 is 13 residues. CDR3 nucleotide sequence: TGCAGCGCCCAACTAGGAGGAGGTTCACCCCTCCACTTT. It translates to CSAQLGGGSPLHF.

The V and J genes are TRBV27 and TRBJ2-3; D is undetermined. The CDR3 spans 12 residues. Trimming took off 4 bases at V and 6 bases at J, with 8 bases between the two ends. Per the germline V gene, CDR1 is MNHEY and CDR2 is SMNVEV (reference sequence). CDR3 sequence: CASSWLGDTQYF. The CDR3 coding sequence is TGTGCCAGCAGTTGGCTCGGGGATACGCAGTATTTT.

The V gene is TRBV30, the J gene TRBJ1-1, with 7 bases fitting TRBD1. Germline-derived CDR1 and CDR2 are GTSNPN and SVGIG (reference sequence). V lost 2 bases and J lost 8; bases outside the gene matches: 14. The CDR3 spans 15 residues. CDR3 in amino acids: CAWSSTRQGAHEAFF. The CDR3 DNA sequence: TGTGCCTGGAGTTCTACTCGACAGGGAGCCCACGAAGCTTTCTTT.

This clone was seen more than once but under ten times. The chain has TRBV28 and TRBJ2-7, with TRBD1 matching 8 bases. In germline, CDR1 is MDHEN, CDR2 SYDVKM. Trimming at V came to 4 bases and at J to 5 bases, leaving 4 bases not matched to a gene. The CDR3 totals 13 residues. CDR3 coding DNA: TGTGCCAGCAGTTGGACAGGGTTCCACGAGCAGTACTTC. Its protein is CASSWTGFHEQYF.

This clone was detected only a few times. The same CDR3 is also encoded by other DNA sequences in this sample. The V and J genes are TRBV30 and TRBJ1-1; maybe TRBD1 (5 bases). CDR1 GTSNPN and CDR2 SVGIG come from the germline V gene (reference sequence). This CDR3 comprises 14 residues. Between the trimmed V and J ends, which lost 0 bases and 4 bases, there was a span of 12 bases. The CDR3 DNA reads TGTGCCTGGAGTGTGTTGCAGGGAGGCACTGAAGCTTTCTTT. It encodes CAWSVLQGGTEAFF. The entire variable domain, with the rest obtained from reference TRBV30 and TRBJ1-1, is as follows: SQTIHQWPATLVQPVGSPLSLECTVEGTSNPNLYWYRQAAGRGLQLLFYSVGIGQISSEVPQNLSASRPQDRQFILSSKKLLLSDSGFYLCAWSVLQGGTEAFFGQGTRLTVV.

This clone was recorded only once. This sequence joins TRBV7-2 and TRBJ2-1; 7 nucleotides line up with TRBD2. This CDR3 region has 14 residues. CDR1 is SGHTA, CDR2 FQGNSA, per germline. Trimming cost V 5 bases and J 5 bases; bases outside gene matches: 6. The CDR3 sequence: CASSPGLVDNEQFF. CDR3 DNA: TGTGCCAGCAGCCCAGGACTAGTAGACAATGAGCAGTTCTTC.

The chain joins TRBV30 to TRBJ1-4; D is uncertain. V lost 4 bases, J lost 7 bases, and 7 bases lay in between. The length of the CDR3 is 11 residues. Looked up from germline, CDR1 is GTSNPN and CDR2 is SVGIG (reference sequence). The CDR3: CAWKGSEKLFF. The CDR3 DNA is TGTGCCTGGAAAGGAAGTGAAAAACTGTTTTTT. Full variable domain (missing parts from reference TRBV30 and TRBJ1-4): SQTIHQWPATLVQPVGSPLSLECTVEGTSNPNLYWYRQAAGRGLQLLFYSVGIGQISSEVPQNLSASRPQDRQFILSSKKLLLSDSGFYLCAWKGSEKLFFGSGTQLSVL.

This chain connects TRBV30 to TRBJ2-4; D is undetermined. The CDR3 is 15 residues long. Per the germline V gene, CDR1 is GTSNPN and CDR2 is SVGIG (reference sequence). V was cut by 0 bases and J by 6 bases, with 15 bases left in between. CDR3 bases: TGTGCCTGGAGTGTACCGTCTGAATTAGGAAACATTCAGTACTTC. It yields the protein CAWSVPSELGNIQYF.

This rearrangement joins TRBV7-9 to TRBJ1-1, with a possible D match to TRBD1 (5 bases). V dropped 5 bases and J dropped 3 bases, with 10 bases sitting between them. Germline V gene sequence: CDR1 SEHNR, CDR2 FQNEAQ (reference sequence). This CDR3 is built from 13 residues. DNA of the CDR3: TGTGCCAGCAGCGAGACAGCGCACACTGAAGCTTTCTTT. Translation gives CASSETAHTEAFF.

The chain employs TRBV28 and TRBJ2-7; 7 bases fit TRBD2. V shed 2 bases, J shed 2 bases, and the junction held 9 bases outside the gene matches. Germline assignment: CDR1 MDHEN and CDR2 SYDVKM. The CDR3 is 16 amino acids. The CDR3 DNA is TGTGCCAGCAGTTTACTAGGGAGGGCCAGTACCTACGAGCAGTACTTC. Translation gives CASSLLGRASTYEQYF.

This clone was observed a few times. V is TRBV10-3 and J is TRBJ2-4; 10 bases are a match to TRBD1. Trimming cost V 8 bases and J 6 bases; bases outside gene matches: 4. This CDR3 has 13 residues. In germline, CDR1 is ENHRY, CDR2 SYGVKD. CDR3 sequence (DNA): TGTGCCATCGGGGGACAGGGGCTAAACATTCAGTACTTC. The encoded protein is CAIGGQGLNIQYF.